This T cell receptor (beta chain) was profiled in a study of early stage breast cancer tumors. Study at large: Roughly 10-fold was the mean read coverage per sample.

Each sample had two DNA replicates, around 0.45 ug blood or roughly 1.4 ug tissue. Sequencing was performed with immunoSEQ multiplex PCR; in TCRdb, only in-frame clones are kept and a portion is missing. In the table there are some 32,000 clones, roughly 77% of which are singletons. The CDR3 contains 17 residues. Germline V gene lookup returns CDR1 KGHSH and CDR2 LQKENI. J lost 2 bases, V lost 6 bases, and 10 bases had no gene match. The sample was breast tumor tissue. The clonotype originates from a person younger than 45 with breast cancer. The chain has TRBV18 and TRBJ2-7; 13 positions match TRBD2. The chain's CDR3 is CASSPGTSGTGTYEQYF. The CDR3 DNA reads TGTGCCAGCTCGCCCGGGACTAGCGGGACCGGGACCTACGAGCAGTACTTC.